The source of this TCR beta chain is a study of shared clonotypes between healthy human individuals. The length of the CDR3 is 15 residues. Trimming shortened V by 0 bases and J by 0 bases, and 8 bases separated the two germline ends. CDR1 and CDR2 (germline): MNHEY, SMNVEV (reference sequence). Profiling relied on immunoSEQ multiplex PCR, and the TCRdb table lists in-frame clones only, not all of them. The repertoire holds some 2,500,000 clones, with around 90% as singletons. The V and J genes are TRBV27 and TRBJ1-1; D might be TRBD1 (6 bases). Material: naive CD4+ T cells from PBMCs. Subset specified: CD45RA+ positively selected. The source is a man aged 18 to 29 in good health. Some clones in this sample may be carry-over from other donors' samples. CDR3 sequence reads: CASSLSGHLNTEAFF. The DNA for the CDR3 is TGTGCCAGCAGTTTATCGGGACATTTGAACACTGAAGCTTTCTTT.